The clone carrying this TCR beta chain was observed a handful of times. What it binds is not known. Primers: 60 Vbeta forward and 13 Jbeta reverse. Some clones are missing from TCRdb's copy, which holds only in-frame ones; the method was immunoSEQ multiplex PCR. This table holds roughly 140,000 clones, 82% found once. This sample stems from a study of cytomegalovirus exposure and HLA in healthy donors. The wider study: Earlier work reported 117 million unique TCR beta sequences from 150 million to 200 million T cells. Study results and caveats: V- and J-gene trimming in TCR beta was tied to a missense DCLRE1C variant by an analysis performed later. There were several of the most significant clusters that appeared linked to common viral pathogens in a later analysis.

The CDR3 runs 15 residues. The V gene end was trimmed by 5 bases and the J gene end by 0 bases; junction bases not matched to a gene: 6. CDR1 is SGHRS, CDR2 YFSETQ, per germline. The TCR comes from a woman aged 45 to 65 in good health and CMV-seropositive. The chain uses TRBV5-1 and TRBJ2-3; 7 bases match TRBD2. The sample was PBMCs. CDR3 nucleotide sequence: TGCGCCAGCAGACCCCAGGGAGGGAGCACAGATACGCAGTATTTT. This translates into CASRPQGGSTDTQYF. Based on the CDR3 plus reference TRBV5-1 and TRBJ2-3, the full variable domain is KAGVTQTPRYLIKTRGQQVTLSCSPISGHRSVSWYQQTPGQGLQFLFEYFSETQRNKGNFPGRFSGRQFSNSRSEMNVSTLELGDSALYLCASRPQGGSTDTQYFGPGTRLTVL.